One sample yielded the 2 T cell receptor beta chains listed below, sequenced in a study of blood T cell repertoires in COVID-19. Method: immunoSEQ multiplex PCR; TCRdb's copy keeps in-frame clones and lacks some. The sample lists 200,000 or so clones; roughly 80% were seen once. The sample comprised peripheral blood. Every receptor here comes from a woman at least 80 years old with COVID-19, enrolled during active disease.

The chain carries TRBV18 and TRBJ1-1; TRBD1 matches 11 bases. V dropped 6 bases and J dropped 3; count of bases not matched to a gene: 3. This CDR3 region has 14 residues. From germline, CDR1 is KGHSH and CDR2 LQKENI. The CDR3 DNA is TGTGCCAGCTCCGGACAGGGGGCGTACACTGAAGCTTTCTTT. Its translation: CASSGQGAYTEAFF. The variable domain in full, with the rest retrieved from reference TRBV18 and TRBJ1-1, is NAGVMQNPRHLVRRRGQEARLRCSPMKGHSHVYWYRQLPEEGLKFMVYLQKENIIDESGMPKERFSAEFPKEGPSILRIQQVVRGDSAAYFCASSGQGAYTEAFFGQGTRLTVV.

V usage is TRBV6-6 and J usage is TRBJ1-4; D possibly corresponds to TRBD1 (6 bases). Germline CDR1 reads MNHNY; CDR2 reads SVGAGI (reference sequence). The CDR3 has 16 amino acids. Deletions cut 5 bases from V and 0 bases from J, with 13 bases between. CDR3 amino acids: CASSRDTPPTNEKLFF. CDR3 DNA: TGTGCCAGCAGTAGGGACACGCCCCCAACTAATGAAAAACTGTTTTTT.